The subject of this entry is one T cell receptor beta chain. The time point was: patch test 2, 6 weeks after DPC sensitization. Treatment reported: therapeutic diphenylcyclopropenone sensitization with weekly scalp DPC. Donors were 18 to 70-year-old alopecia patients suitable for DPC. It was the library that attached unique molecular identifiers to individual cDNA molecules. Study processing details: Samples ranged from about 23,224 to 690,600 TCRs, with a median of approximately 96,000. From the RACE reads, TCRdb called clonotypes with MiXCR, one entry per CDR3 protein. V and J calls and clone size were set by TCRdb, not the authors. The top ten clones hold about 2% of a sample with about 94,000 distinct CDR3 sequences, about 9.3% of them seen once. The data belong to a study of human T cells and chemical hapten exposure. Per the germline V gene, CDR1 is SGHRS and CDR2 is YFSETQ. The trim removed 4 bases at V and 6 bases at J, leaving 10 bases unmatched. The length of the CDR3 is 15 residues.

The specimen comprised whole blood, sampled in connection with sensitization to the hapten diphenylcyclopropenone (DPC). This sequence joins TRBV5-1 and TRBJ2-1, with TRBD1 identical over 7 bases. This TCR derives from a woman in her thirties or forties with alopecia areata. Some clones in this sample may be carry-over from other donors' samples. For the CDR3, the DNA is TGCGCCAGCAGCGAGGGGGCCGGGCGGATCAATGAGCAGTTCTTC. This gives the protein CASSEGAGRINEQFF.